A selection of T cell receptor beta chains follows, all from one sample in a study of cytomegalovirus exposure and HLA in healthy donors. Clones were read by immunoSEQ multiplex PCR, and TCRdb kept only the in-frame ones, dropping some. The sample holds around 150,000 clones, over 70% seen once. Material for sequencing was PBMCs. These receptors all stem from a man younger than 40 in good health and CMV-seronegative. The CDR3 runs from the conserved cysteine through the conserved F or W. The order of the fields is D gene, clone size, V gene, J gene, CDR3 protein, CDR3 DNA. A D gene is named only where the DNA matches it firmly. Part of the rows lack a size; the others show once, few, many or a class for expanded clones.

D gene: NA
clone size: NA
V gene: TRBV5-1
J gene: TRBJ2-2
CDR3 protein: CASSLTTGELFF
CDR3 DNA: TGCGCCAGCAGCCTAACCACCGGGGAGCTGTTTTTT

D gene: NA
clone size: NA
V gene: TRBV5-1
J gene: TRBJ2-3
CDR3 protein: CASSLGEVRLRTDTQYF
CDR3 DNA: TGCGCCAGCAGCTTGGGGGAGGTTAGGTTACGCACAGATACGCAGTATTTT

D gene: NA
clone size: NA
V gene: TRBV9
J gene: TRBJ2-1
CDR3 protein: CASSVKSDEQFF
CDR3 DNA: TGTGCCAGCAGCGTAAAGAGTGATGAGCAGTTCTTC

D gene: TRBD1
clone size: few
V gene: TRBV28
J gene: TRBJ2-7
CDR3 protein: CASSWTGAYEQYF
CDR3 DNA: TGTGCCAGCAGCTGGACAGGGGCCTACGAGCAGTACTTC

D gene: NA
clone size: NA
V gene: TRBV7-9
J gene: TRBJ1-2
CDR3 protein: CASSSFRAPLGYGYTF
CDR3 DNA: TGTGCCAGCAGCTCCTTCAGGGCGCCTTTAGGCTATGGCTACACCTTC

D gene: NA
clone size: once
V gene: TRBV20-1
J gene: TRBJ1-2
CDR3 protein: CSAEAPWGYTF
CDR3 DNA: TGCAGTGCGGAGGCCCCTTGGGGCTACACCTTC

D gene: TRBD1
clone size: NA
V gene: TRBV9
J gene: TRBJ2-1
CDR3 protein: CASSKGQGSGNEQFF
CDR3 DNA: TGTGCCAGCAGCAAGGGACAGGGCAGTGGCAATGAGCAGTTCTTC

D gene: TRBD1
clone size: once
V gene: TRBV2
J gene: TRBJ2-7
CDR3 protein: CASSGTGGAEQYF
CDR3 DNA: TGTGCCAGCAGTGGGACAGGGGGTGCCGAGCAGTACTTC

D gene: NA
clone size: NA
V gene: TRBV30
J gene: TRBJ1-2
CDR3 protein: CAWIHGGYTF
CDR3 DNA: TGTGCCTGGATCCACGGGGGCTACACCTTC

D gene: TRBD1
clone size: NA
V gene: TRBV27
J gene: TRBJ1-4
CDR3 protein: CASSSDRGFNEKLFF
CDR3 DNA: TGTGCCAGCAGTTCTGACAGGGGCTTTAATGAAAAACTGTTTTTT

D gene: TRBD1
clone size: NA
V gene: TRBV5-4
J gene: TRBJ2-1
CDR3 protein: CASSLQGAHSEQFF
CDR3 DNA: TGTGCCAGCAGCTTACAGGGGGCCCACAGTGAGCAGTTCTTC

D gene: NA
clone size: NA
V gene: TRBV5-4
J gene: TRBJ1-2
CDR3 protein: CASRSTGGRAGYTF
CDR3 DNA: TGTGCCAGCCGCTCGACCGGAGGGAGGGCTGGCTACACCTTC

D gene: TRBD1
clone size: NA
V gene: TRBV5-1
J gene: TRBJ1-2
CDR3 protein: CASWGQGANYGYTF
CDR3 DNA: TGCGCCAGCTGGGGACAGGGGGCGAACTATGGCTACACCTTC

D gene: TRBD1
clone size: NA
V gene: TRBV29-1
J gene: TRBJ1-2
CDR3 protein: CSVWDRNYGYTF
CDR3 DNA: TGCAGCGTTTGGGACAGAAACTATGGCTACACCTTC

D gene: NA
clone size: once
V gene: TRBV6-1
J gene: TRBJ2-5
CDR3 protein: CASSEYFGETQYF
CDR3 DNA: TGTGCCAGCAGTGAATACTTCGGGGAGACCCAGTACTTC

D gene: TRBD1
clone size: NA
V gene: TRBV27
J gene: TRBJ2-3
CDR3 protein: CASSSQGKETPSTDTQYF
CDR3 DNA: TGTGCCAGCAGTTCACAGGGGAAGGAGACCCCTAGCACAGATACGCAGTATTTT

D gene: NA
clone size: NA
V gene: TRBV19
J gene: TRBJ1-5
CDR3 protein: CASSIKSIGNQPQHF
CDR3 DNA: TGTGCCAGTAGTATAAAAAGTATAGGCAATCAGCCCCAGCATTTT

D gene: TRBD1
clone size: NA
V gene: TRBV6-5
J gene: TRBJ1-1
CDR3 protein: CASSQGQGLNTEAFF
CDR3 DNA: TGTGCCAGCAGCCAGGGACAGGGGTTGAACACTGAAGCTTTCTTT

D gene: NA
clone size: NA
V gene: TRBV27
J gene: TRBJ2-3
CDR3 protein: CASSYTRVGTDTQYF
CDR3 DNA: TGTGCCAGCAGTTACACCAGGGTAGGCACAGATACGCAGTATTTT

D gene: NA
clone size: NA
V gene: TRBV30
J gene: TRBJ2-2
CDR3 protein: CACLVLSAGELFF
CDR3 DNA: TGTGCCTGTCTCGTATTGAGTGCCGGGGAGCTGTTTTTT

D gene: NA
clone size: NA
V gene: TRBV9
J gene: TRBJ1-5
CDR3 protein: CASSVGVAGNQPQHF
CDR3 DNA: TGTGCCAGCAGCGTAGGGGTTGCGGGCAATCAGCCCCAGCATTTT

D gene: TRBD1
clone size: NA
V gene: TRBV28
J gene: TRBJ2-7
CDR3 protein: CASSGRGQVDYEQYF
CDR3 DNA: TGTGCCAGCAGCGGCCGGGGACAGGTAGACTACGAGCAGTACTTC

D gene: NA
clone size: NA
V gene: TRBV5-1
J gene: TRBJ2-7
CDR3 protein: CASRPWGRLYEQYF
CDR3 DNA: TGCGCCAGCAGGCCCTGGGGGAGGTTATACGAGCAGTACTTC

D gene: TRBD1
clone size: once
V gene: TRBV4-3
J gene: TRBJ1-2
CDR3 protein: CASSQGTGEDYGYTF
CDR3 DNA: TGCGCCAGCAGCCAAGGGACAGGGGAAGACTATGGCTACACCTTC

D gene: TRBD2
clone size: NA
V gene: TRBV19
J gene: TRBJ2-3
CDR3 protein: CASKLAGTDTQYF
CDR3 DNA: TGTGCCAGTAAACTAGCGGGGACAGATACGCAGTATTTT

D gene: TRBD1
clone size: NA
V gene: TRBV6-5
J gene: TRBJ1-5
CDR3 protein: CACSTGERNQPQHF
CDR3 DNA: TGTGCCTGCTCGACAGGGGAACGGAATCAGCCCCAGCATTTT

D gene: NA
clone size: NA
V gene: TRBV7-9
J gene: TRBJ2-6
CDR3 protein: CASSQDTGANVLTF
CDR3 DNA: TGTGCCAGCAGCCAGGACACTGGGGCCAACGTCCTGACTTTC

D gene: TRBD2
clone size: NA
V gene: TRBV7-8
J gene: TRBJ2-1
CDR3 protein: CASSPGLAGVYEQFF
CDR3 DNA: TGTGCCAGCAGCCCGGGACTAGCGGGAGTGTATGAGCAGTTCTTC

D gene: NA
clone size: NA
V gene: TRBV9
J gene: TRBJ1-5
CDR3 protein: CASSVGSAGDQPQHF
CDR3 DNA: TGTGCCAGCAGCGTAGGGTCGGCAGGGGATCAGCCCCAGCATTTT

D gene: NA
clone size: NA
V gene: TRBV6-5
J gene: TRBJ1-1
CDR3 protein: CASSFMRVNTEAFF
CDR3 DNA: TGTGCCAGCAGCTTCATGAGGGTTAACACTGAAGCTTTCTTT

D gene: NA
clone size: NA
V gene: TRBV7-8
J gene: TRBJ2-7
CDR3 protein: CASSLGREHYEQYF
CDR3 DNA: TGTGCCAGCAGCTTAGGCCGGGAACACTACGAGCAGTACTTC

D gene: TRBD1
clone size: NA
V gene: TRBV27
J gene: TRBJ2-4
CDR3 protein: CASSSAGGAGKNIQYF
CDR3 DNA: TGTGCCAGCAGCTCTGCAGGGGGCGCGGGCAAAAACATTCAGTACTTC

D gene: TRBD2
clone size: NA
V gene: TRBV2
J gene: TRBJ2-1
CDR3 protein: CASSSGTSGRNEQFF
CDR3 DNA: TGTGCCAGCAGCTCCGGGACTAGCGGGAGGAATGAGCAGTTCTTC

D gene: NA
clone size: NA
V gene: TRBV14
J gene: TRBJ2-2
CDR3 protein: CASSLNTGELFF
CDR3 DNA: TGTGCCAGCAGCCTAAACACCGGGGAGCTGTTTTTT

D gene: TRBD1
clone size: NA
V gene: TRBV28
J gene: TRBJ1-1
CDR3 protein: CASRPPTGTTEAFF
CDR3 DNA: TGTGCCAGCAGACCGCCGACAGGGACCACTGAAGCTTTCTTT

D gene: NA
clone size: NA
V gene: TRBV30
J gene: TRBJ2-1
CDR3 protein: CAYQRSTYNEQFF
CDR3 DNA: TGTGCCTACCAGCGCTCCACGTACAATGAGCAGTTCTTC

D gene: TRBD2
clone size: NA
V gene: TRBV13
J gene: TRBJ2-7
CDR3 protein: CASSPSGGLAGDISYEQYF
CDR3 DNA: TGTGCCAGCAGCCCCTCGGGGGGACTAGCGGGGGACATTTCCTACGAGCAGTACTTC

D gene: NA
clone size: few
V gene: TRBV19
J gene: TRBJ1-5
CDR3 protein: CASSASLYQPQHF
CDR3 DNA: TGTGCCAGTAGTGCAAGCCTGTATCAGCCCCAGCATTTT

D gene: NA
clone size: NA
V gene: TRBV5-4
J gene: TRBJ1-6
CDR3 protein: CASSSAAHRDSPLHF
CDR3 DNA: TGTGCCAGCAGCTCCGCGGCACATCGAGATTCACCCCTCCACTTT

D gene: TRBD1
clone size: NA
V gene: TRBV7-2
J gene: TRBJ1-5
CDR3 protein: CASSSSRDRGQPQHF
CDR3 DNA: TGTGCCAGCAGTTCTTCCCGGGACAGGGGCCAGCCCCAGCATTTT